The 17 T cell receptor beta chains reported below all come from one sample, sequenced in a study of cytomegalovirus exposure and HLA in healthy donors. Clones were sequenced by immunoSEQ multiplex PCR, and TCRdb holds only the in-frame ones, with some missing. The table lists about 64,000 clones, around nine tenths of them singletons. The sample comprised PBMCs. The receptors derive from a woman younger than 35 in good health and CMV-seronegative.

The rearrangement uses TRBV2 and TRBJ2-5; 7 bases align to TRBD2. The length of the CDR3 is 15 residues. V lost 4 bases to trimming and J lost 4 bases; unmatched junction nucleotides: 9. Per the germline V gene, CDR1 is SNHLY and CDR2 is FYNNEI. The CDR3 bases are TGTGCCAGCAGTGGGGCTCCGGGGGGAGGAGAGACCCAGTACTTC. It is translated as CASSGAPGGGETQYF.

This sequence joins TRBV9 and TRBJ2-2; unclear D gene. Trimming stripped 3 bases from V and 4 bases from J, with 7 bases between. Germline V gene data show CDR1 as SGDLS and CDR2 as YYNGEE. The CDR3 length is 13 residues. The CDR3 DNA reads as TGTGCCAGCAGCGATCGTTCCACCGGGGAGCTGTTTTTT. It encodes CASSDRSTGELFF.

This chain joins TRBV7-2 and TRBJ2-3; 7 nucleotides align to TRBD1. Germline trimming cut 2 bases from V and 3 bases from J; bases unmatched to any gene: 5. There are 15 residues in the CDR3. In germline, CDR1 is SGHTA, CDR2 FQGNSA. The CDR3 DNA follows: TGTGCCAGCAGCTTAAGGGGGCCGGGGACAGATACGCAGTATTTT. It encodes CASSLRGPGTDTQYF.

This clone has just one count. The chain employs TRBV9 and TRBJ2-7, with a weak D call TRBD1 (6 bases). Germline values: CDR1 SGDLS, CDR2 YYNGEE. This CDR3 is 15 amino acids long. Trimming took off 1 base at V and 7 bases at J, with 18 bases between the two ends. CDR3 sequence (DNA): TGTGCCAGCAGCGTAAATGGGGGCCCCCGAGTAGAGCAGTACTTC. Translation gives CASSVNGGPRVEQYF.

The rearrangement uses TRBV4-1 and TRBJ2-6; perhaps TRBD2 as D (5 bases). Per the germline V gene, CDR1 is MGHRA and CDR2 is YSYEKL. Trimming removed 0 bases from V and 0 bases from J, with 9 bases in between. The CDR3 length is 17 residues. The CDR3 reads CASSQDFGNSGANVLTF. CDR3 sequence (DNA): TGCGCCAGCAGCCAAGATTTCGGGAACTCTGGGGCCAACGTCCTGACTTTC.

This clone showed up just once. The chain recombines TRBV9 with TRBJ2-7; maybe TRBD2 (6 bases). Trimming pared 2 bases from V and 4 bases from J, leaving 13 bases between. This CDR3 is 14 amino acids long. The germline V gene has CDR1 SGDLS and CDR2 YYNGEE. The CDR3 region is CASSVSAGRYEQYF. As DNA, the CDR3 is TGTGCCAGCAGCGTTTCAGCGGGCAGGTACGAGCAGTACTTC.

This clone was observed a handful of times. The rearrangement joins TRBV9 to TRBJ1-3; D perhaps matches TRBD1 (6 bases). CDR1 is SGDLS, CDR2 YYNGEE, per germline. CDR3 length equals 15 residues. The germline V and J ends were trimmed by 0 bases and 0 bases, with 7 bases remaining between them. In DNA form, the CDR3 reads TGTGCCAGCAGCGTAGAGGGGGTCTCTGGAAACACCATATATTTT. Encoded protein: CASSVEGVSGNTIYF.

J is TRBJ1-5 and V is TRBV7-8, with D maybe TRBD1 (5 bases). Trimming took off 1 base at V and 8 bases at J, with 9 bases between the two ends. CDR1 and CDR2 from the germline V gene are SGHVS and FQNEAQ. The CDR3 is 13 residues long. The DNA of the CDR3 is TGTGCCAGCAGCTTAGGCGGACAAAAGCCCCAGCATTTT. This gives the protein CASSLGGQKPQHF. The full variable domain, its missing parts supplied by reference TRBV7-8 and TRBJ1-5, is GAGVSQSPRYKVAKRGQDVALRCDPISGHVSLFWYQQALGQGPEFLTYFQNEAQLDKSGLPSDRFFAERPEGSVSTLKIQRTQQEDSAVYLCASSLGGQKPQHFGDGTRLSIL.

The count of this clone is one. This rearrangement joins TRBV27 to TRBJ1-2; 9 bases are shared with TRBD1. The germline V gene has CDR1 MNHEY and CDR2 SMNVEV (reference sequence). Trimming removed 2 bases from V and 6 bases from J; junction bases left unmatched: 10. The CDR3 is 16 amino acids. DNA of the CDR3: TGTGCCAGCAGTTTACTCCAACGGACAGGGGTGGATGGCTACACCTTC. Translating gives CASSLLQRTGVDGYTF.

The chain carries TRBV7-9 and TRBJ1-5, with D possibly being TRBD1 (5 bases). The V gene's germline CDR1 is SEHNR and CDR2 FQNEAQ (reference sequence). The CDR3 runs 13 residues. Trimming cost V 1 base and J 11 bases, with 12 bases left between them. Here the CDR3 reads CASSLEAGQAQHF. The CDR3 nucleotides read TGTGCCAGCAGCTTAGAGGCAGGGCAAGCCCAGCATTTT.

This clone was detected only once. The chain is built from TRBV6-5 and TRBJ2-7; TRBD2 aligns across 7 bases. V shed 8 bases, J shed 5 bases, and the junction held 12 bases outside the gene matches. Germline V gene lookup returns CDR1 MNHEY and CDR2 SVGAGI. The CDR3 is 14 residues long. CDR3 in DNA: TGTGCCAGCCGTGCTAGCGGCCTCCGGGACGAGCAGTACTTC. This codes for CASRASGLRDEQYF.

The chain combines TRBV11-2 with TRBJ1-1, with a tentative D call TRBD1 (6 bases). The CDR3 totals 12 residues. Trimming took off 1 base at V and 11 bases at J, with 11 bases between the two ends. Germline values: CDR1 SGHAT, CDR2 FQNNGV. The DNA of the CDR3 is TGTGCCAGCAGCTTAGTTTGGGGGCATGCTTTCTTT. Its translation is CASSLVWGHAFF.

The chain couples TRBV29-1 to TRBJ1-2; the D is unclear. Germline CDR1 is SQVTM and CDR2 is ANQGSEA. Trimming took 4 bases from V and 0 from J, leaving 6 bases between them. This CDR3 region has 12 residues. CDR3 protein: CSVAQANYGYTF. In nucleotides, the CDR3 is TGCAGCGTTGCCCAGGCTAACTATGGCTACACCTTC.

The genes are TRBV6-5 and TRBJ2-2; 9 nucleotides line up with TRBD2. V gave up 5 bases and J gave up 5 bases; unmatched junction bases: 0. Germline CDR1 and CDR2: MNHEY and SVGAGI. The CDR3 is 13 amino acids. The CDR3 nucleotides are TGTGCCAGCAGTGGACTAGCGACCGGGGAGCTGTTTTTT. Its protein is CASSGLATGELFF.

This sequence joins TRBV2 and TRBJ2-3; no definite D call. This CDR3 is built from 15 residues. The germline V gene encodes CDR1 SNHLY and CDR2 FYNNEI. Trimming left V 3 bases short and J 2 bases short, with 12 bases between. CDR3 in amino acids: CASSESGVITDTQYF. In nucleotides, the CDR3 is TGTGCCAGCAGTGAGTCCGGAGTGATCACAGATACGCAGTATTTT.

The chain has TRBV29-1 and TRBJ2-3, with D possibly TRBD1 on 5 matching bases. The CDR3 spans 12 residues. The germline gives CDR1 SQVTM, CDR2 ANQGSEA. The V gene lost 3 bases and the J gene lost 7 bases, with 11 bases spanning the gap. CDR3 residues: CSVEQGEYTQYF. The CDR3 DNA sequence: TGCAGCGTTGAGCAAGGGGAATATACGCAGTATTTT.

The gene calls are TRBV6-8 and TRBJ2-7; TRBD1 aligns across 7 bases. The ends lost 6 bases at V and 2 bases at J; junction bases unmatched: 10. The CDR3 runs 15 residues. The germline gives CDR1 MNHGY, CDR2 SAAAGT. The CDR3 sequence: CASSPEGGNPYEQYF. The CDR3 coding sequence is TGTGCCAGCAGCCCGGAAGGGGGCAACCCCTACGAGCAGTACTTC.